Following are 12 T cell receptor beta chains from one sample sequenced in a study of cytomegalovirus exposure and HLA in healthy donors. 60 Vbeta and 13 Jbeta primers were used in PCR. Generated by immunoSEQ multiplex PCR, the TCRdb table keeps only in-frame clones and is missing some. This table holds some 170,000 clones, around 88% found once. The specimen sequenced was PBMCs. These receptors originate from a woman aged 25-40 years in good health and CMV-seronegative.

The CDR3 DNA reads TGCAGCGTCGCCGGTCGGCGGGAGGGCGCAGATACGCAGTATTTT. Translation: CSVAGRREGADTQYF. The chain couples TRBV29-1 to TRBJ2-3, with 9 bases identical to TRBD2. This CDR3 comprises 15 residues. J gave up 4 bases and V 6 bases, and 11 bases lay outside the gene matches. Germline V gene lookup returns CDR1 SQVTM and CDR2 ANQGSEA.

V gene TRBV7-2 combines with J gene TRBJ2-1; perhaps TRBD1 as D (6 bases). The germline gives CDR1 SGHTA, CDR2 FQGNSA. This CDR3 region has 14 residues. The ends were cut back, 2 bases at V and 10 bases at J, with 15 bases in the middle. Written as DNA, the CDR3 is TGTGCCAGCAGCTTAAGGGCCTTCCAGGGGGAGCAGTTCTTC. Translated: CASSLRAFQGEQFF.

The chain carries TRBV11-2 and TRBJ1-2; TRBD1 might be the D (5 bases). The germline V gene encodes CDR1 SGHAT and CDR2 FQNNGV. Between the trimmed V and J ends, which lost 5 bases and 0 bases, there was a span of 7 bases. The CDR3 loop spans 13 amino acids. CDR3 residues: CASSRGANYGYTF. The CDR3 bases are TGTGCCAGCAGCCGGGGGGCTAACTATGGCTACACCTTC.

The genes are TRBV5-1 and TRBJ2-1; a weak D match, TRBD2 (6 bases). The CDR3 totals 17 residues. In germline, CDR1 is SGHRS, CDR2 YFSETQ. V was shortened by 0 bases and J by 2 bases, with 15 bases between the two germline ends. The CDR3 reads CASSLALGGAPYNEQFF. In nucleotides, the CDR3 is TGCGCCAGCAGCTTGGCCCTTGGCGGGGCCCCCTACAATGAGCAGTTCTTC. Complete variable domain (other parts from reference TRBV5-1 and TRBJ2-1): KAGVTQTPRYLIKTRGQQVTLSCSPISGHRSVSWYQQTPGQGLQFLFEYFSETQRNKGNFPGRFSGRQFSNSRSEMNVSTLELGDSALYLCASSLALGGAPYNEQFFGPGTRLTVL.

The genes are TRBV18 and TRBJ2-7, with D perhaps TRBD2 (5 bases). Trimming removed 6 bases from V and 1 base from J, with 13 bases in between. Germline values: CDR1 KGHSH, CDR2 LQKENI. This CDR3 contains 14 residues. The CDR3 spells CASSLDLASYEQYF. The CDR3 DNA sequence: TGTGCCAGCTCGTTGGACTTAGCGTCCTACGAGCAGTACTTC.

The J gene is TRBJ2-3, the V gene TRBV6-6; TRBD2 matches 11 bases. V shed 6 bases, J shed 7 bases, and the junction held 9 bases outside the gene matches. This CDR3 is built from 15 residues. Germline CDR1 MNHNY, CDR2 SVGAGI (reference sequence). This CDR3 reads CASSLLAGGRNTQYF. CDR3 coding DNA: TGTGCCAGCAGCCTTCTAGCGGGGGGAAGGAATACGCAGTATTTT.

J is TRBJ2-7 and V is TRBV29-1; 9 bases agree with TRBD1. The CDR3 is made up of 13 amino acids. Germline trimming cut 7 bases from V and 8 bases from J; bases unmatched to any gene: 12. Germline CDR1 is SQVTM and CDR2 is ANQGSEA. Here the CDR3 DNA reads TGCAGCGCAATACCCCGGGACAGGGAGAAGCAGTACTTC. Protein product: CSAIPRDREKQYF.

V and J are TRBV29-1 and TRBJ2-1; the D is unclear. Trimming cost V 8 bases and J 2 bases, with 13 bases left between them. Germline V lookup: CDR1 SQVTM, CDR2 ANQGSEA. The CDR3 extends over 13 amino acids. This chain's CDR3 is CSSRVPPYNEQFF. The CDR3 DNA sequence: TGCAGCTCCCGAGTACCCCCCTACAATGAGCAGTTCTTC.

The chain uses TRBV5-5 and TRBJ2-7; 10 bases match TRBD1. This CDR3 has 15 residues. After removal of 5 bases from V and 0 bases from J, the junction contained 5 bases not matched to a gene. Germline CDR1 reads SGHKS; CDR2 reads YYEKEE (reference sequence). CDR3 DNA: TGTGCCAGCAGGGCGGGACAGGGGATCTCCTACGAGCAGTACTTC. Amino acid sequence: CASRAGQGISYEQYF.

The chain uses TRBV7-3 and TRBJ2-3; 10 nucleotides align to TRBD2. Per the germline V gene, CDR1 is SGHTA and CDR2 is FQGTGA. With 1 base clipped from V and 5 bases from J, the junction kept 3 bases outside the gene matches. This CDR3 is built from 15 residues. Here the CDR3 reads CASSLNSGRVDTQYF. CDR3 nucleotides: TGTGCCAGCAGCTTAAACAGCGGGAGGGTAGATACGCAGTATTTT.

The chain links TRBV9 to TRBJ2-1, with TRBD2 identical over 12 bases. Germline V gene lookup returns CDR1 SGDLS and CDR2 YYNGEE. The trim removed 4 bases at V and 6 bases at J, leaving 8 bases unmatched. CDR3 length: 16 residues. The CDR3: CASSYLAGGGPNEQFF. CDR3 DNA: TGTGCCAGCAGCTACCTAGCGGGAGGGGGGCCCAATGAGCAGTTCTTC.

The V call is TRBV9, the J call TRBJ2-1; possible D gene TRBD2, 6 bases. This CDR3 is 12 amino acids long. Trimming removed 5 bases from V and 8 bases from J, with 11 bases in between. Germline assignment: CDR1 SGDLS and CDR2 YYNGEE. The CDR3 sequence is CASSTWEDEQFF. The CDR3 coding sequence is TGTGCCAGCAGTACCTGGGAGGATGAGCAGTTCTTC.